These 11 T cell receptor beta chains share one sample of origin, sequenced in a study of T cells after yellow fever vaccination. One entry per CDR3 protein, called by TCRdb with MiXCR from the 5' RACE reads. This sample has approximately 330,000 distinct CDR3 sequences, with approximately 4% found just once. The sequencing used PBMCs, collected 5 days after the yellow fever booster vaccination. Receptors were obtained from a man aged 18 to 30 who received the YFV17D yellow fever vaccine.

The genes are TRBV7-2 and TRBJ2-5; the D is unclear. With 2 bases removed from V and 0 bases from J, the gap between germline ends came to 10 bases. Germline assignment: CDR1 SGHTA and CDR2 FQGNSA. The CDR3 runs 15 residues. This CDR3 reads CASSLHRRNQETQYF. The CDR3 nucleotides are TGTGCCAGCAGCTTACATAGGCGTAACCAAGAGACCCAGTACTTC.

This clonotype was seen at least ten times. The gene calls are TRBV6-5 and TRBJ1-6, with TRBD1 matching over 7 bases. Germline V gene sequence: CDR1 MNHEY, CDR2 SVGAGI. The length of the CDR3 is 14 residues. J lost 7 bases, V lost 6 bases, and 6 bases had no gene match. The CDR3 bases are TGTGCCAGCAGCCGACAGGGTGGCAATTCACCCCTCCACTTT. Translation: CASSRQGGNSPLHF.

This clonotype was seen only a few times. The chain is built from TRBV5-1 and TRBJ2-5, with D possibly being TRBD1 or TRBD2 (5 bases each). V was shortened by 4 bases and J by 3 bases, with 19 bases between the two germline ends. The CDR3 is 16 residues long. Germline CDR1 and CDR2: SGHRS and YFSETQ. The CDR3 here is CASSRDRNRPEETQYF. The CDR3 DNA reads TGCGCCAGCAGCCGGGACCGGAACAGACCCGAAGAGACCCAGTACTTC.

This rearrangement joins TRBV9 to TRBJ1-3; 8 bases agree with TRBD1. The CDR3 contains 15 residues. Germline CDR1 SGDLS, CDR2 YYNGEE. V shed 1 base, J shed 1 base, and the junction held 1 base outside the gene matches. CDR3 in amino acids: CASSVTGGSGNTIYF. CDR3 bases: TGTGCCAGCAGCGTAACAGGGGGGTCTGGAAACACCATATATTTT.

This clonotype appeared many times. This chain connects TRBV5-5 to TRBJ2-5; tentative D call: TRBD1 (5 bases). The CDR3 runs to 16 residues. Germline V lookup: CDR1 SGHKS, CDR2 YYEKEE (reference sequence). The V end lost 4 bases, the J end lost 5 bases, and 21 bases lay between the germline ends. The CDR3 is CASSPQQVTTRETQYF. In nucleotides, the CDR3 is TGTGCCAGCAGCCCACAACAGGTGACGACGAGGGAGACCCAGTACTTC. The full variable domain, its missing parts supplied by reference TRBV5-5 and TRBJ2-5, is DAGVTQSPTHLIKTRGQQVTLRCSPISGHKSVSWYQQVLGQGPQFIFQYYEKEERGRGNFPDRFSARQFPNYSSELNVNALLLGDSALYLCASSPQQVTTRETQYFGPGTRLLVL.

This chain links TRBV5-5 with TRBJ1-6, with D perhaps matching TRBD1 (6 bases). CDR3 length: 14 residues. Germline lookup yields CDR1 SGHKS and CDR2 YYEKEE (reference sequence). Trimming took 1 base from V and 8 from J, leaving 10 bases between them. The CDR3 protein is CASSLSAGDSPLHF. The CDR3 DNA sequence: TGTGCCAGCAGCTTGTCGGCAGGGGATTCACCCCTCCACTTT.

This clonotype was picked up a small number of times. The V gene is TRBV29-1, the J gene TRBJ2-3, with 8 bases aligning to TRBD1. Trimming removed 6 bases from V and 0 bases from J; junction bases left unmatched: 2. Germline V gene data show CDR1 as SQVTM and CDR2 as ANQGSEA. The CDR3 is made up of 13 amino acids. The CDR3, as DNA: TGCAGCGTACGGACAGGGAGCACAGATACGCAGTATTTT. The encoded protein is CSVRTGSTDTQYF.

This clonotype turned up a few times. V is TRBV20-1 and J is TRBJ1-3; 10 nucleotides agree with TRBD1. The CDR3 spans 14 residues. From germline, CDR1 is DFQATT and CDR2 SNEGSKA (reference sequence). Losses at the gene ends were 4 bases for V and 4 bases for J; bases not matched to a gene: 4. Written as DNA, the CDR3 is TGCAGTGCTACCGGGACAGGGGCAGGAAACACCATATATTTT. Its translation is CSATGTGAGNTIYF.

The chain has TRBV7-2 and TRBJ1-2; D uncertain. V lost 4 bases and J lost 4, with 4 bases in between. CDR3 length: 11 residues. CDR1 is SGHTA, CDR2 FQGNSA, per germline. The chain's CDR3 is CASSSPYGYTF. The CDR3 nucleotides are TGTGCCAGCAGCTCCCCCTATGGCTACACCTTC.

The chain has TRBV10-3 and TRBJ2-1, with 10 bases that match TRBD2. There are 16 residues in the CDR3. V lost 6 bases, J lost 1 base, and 6 bases stayed unmatched. Germline loops: CDR1 ENHRY, CDR2 SYGVKD. As DNA, the CDR3 is TGTGCCATCAGCTCCAGCGGGGGGGCATCCTACAATGAGCAGTTCTTC. This codes for CAISSSGGASYNEQFF.

This clonotype has ten or more counts. This rearrangement joins TRBV7-3 to TRBJ1-1; 7 positions agree with TRBD1. V was clipped by 5 bases and J by 0 bases; unmatched bases: 3. The CDR3 has 14 amino acids. Looked up from germline, CDR1 is SGHTA and CDR2 is FQGTGA. The CDR3 here is CASSAQGMNTEAFF. The DNA of the CDR3 is TGTGCCAGCAGCGCACAGGGGATGAACACTGAAGCTTTCTTT.